Given below is one TCR beta chain in context. CDR3 size: 15 residues. V shed 3 bases and J shed 4 bases, with 15 bases lying between them. CDR1 MNHNS and CDR2 SASEGT come from the germline V gene. This entry is derived from a study of Graves' ophthalmopathy and Graves' hyperthyroidism. Amplifying from RNA transcripts, the study obtained TCR beta CDR3 regions. First-round RT-PCR relied on HTBI primers, and a second-round multiplex PCR came next. TCRdb itself ran the multiplex PCR reads through MiXCR, one entry per CDR3 protein. The sample carries approximately 480,000 distinct CDR3 sequences, approximately 14% recorded once. With a duration under 3 months, ophthalmopathy in the donors showed moderate-to-severe activity, CAS ≥3 and NOSPECS ≥4. As the starting material, approximately 10 ml of fresh peripheral blood yielded the PBMCs.

The sample was blood. This TCR came from a woman in her twenties or thirties with Graves' ophthalmopathy. The V call is TRBV6-1, the J call TRBJ1-2; D uncertain. CDR3 in DNA: TGTGCCAGCAGTGAGGGCGTTTTTTCCACCTATGGCTACACCTTC. Residues: CASSEGVFSTYGYTF.